The clone carrying this TCR beta chain was picked up a small number of times. Its antigen is unidentified. The sample belongs to a study of CD8 T cells in ankylosing spondylitis. Findings and caveats of the study: The authors reported significant enrichment of disease-linked clones in matched ankylosing spondylitis synovial fluid.

TCRdb re-called the 5' RACE reads through MiXCR, storing one row per CDR3 protein. The sample records a few hundred thousand distinct CDR3 sequences, more than 20% being singletons. The CDR3 consists of 13 residues. Trimming stripped 0 bases from V and 6 bases from J, with 12 bases between. In germline, CDR1 is DFQATT, CDR2 SNEGSKA (reference sequence). The TCR was taken from a male donor with ankylosing spondylitis or in good health (not recorded which). The V and J genes are TRBV20-1 and TRBJ2-7; unclear D gene. Input material: blood, either unsorted or a sorted T cell fraction (not recorded which). The CDR3 is CSARDNKMGEQYF. The CDR3 DNA follows: TGCAGTGCTAGAGATAACAAGATGGGCGAGCAGTACTTC.